This T cell receptor (beta chain) is from a study of blood T cells in healthy people across ages. Only a few counts were recorded for this clonotype. Researchers report isolating at least 7 million PBMCs per sample. Per sample, at least 6 micrograms of total RNA were extracted. Losses at the gene ends were 8 bases for V and 2 bases for J; bases not matched to a gene: 11. In germline, CDR1 is MDHEN, CDR2 SYDVKM. The CDR3 runs to 16 residues. A second PCR of roughly 6 to 12 cycles used a sample-barcoded 5' primer and a J-beta primer mix. TCRdb itself ran the 5' RACE reads through MiXCR, one entry per CDR3 protein. The sample includes 1.5 million to 2 million distinct CDR3 sequences, roughly 30% of them seen just once.

The V gene is TRBV28, the J gene TRBJ2-7; 11 nucleotides line up with TRBD2. The TCR comes from a young woman in good health. Sequenced material: blood. The CDR3 nucleotides are TGTGCCAGCGGCACCCCACTAGCGGGGGAGACCTACGAGCAGTACTTC. Amino acid sequence: CASGTPLAGETYEQYF.